This T cell receptor beta chain was captured by sequencing in a study of blood T cell repertoires in COVID-19. CDR3 size: 16 residues. V shed 1 base and J 1 base; nucleotides not matched to a gene: 5. Germline V gives CDR1 SGDLS, CDR2 YYNGEE. Original data processing: Estimated nucleated cell counts came from reference gene primer amplification. Here immunoSEQ multiplex PCR was the method, and the copy in TCRdb shows in-frame clones only, minus some. V and J calls and clone size are copied from that table; D and trimming were computed from the DNA. The sample holds roughly 230,000 clones, under 90% seen once.

The TCR was taken from a woman over 75 with COVID-19, enrolled during active disease. Sequencing input: peripheral blood. The genes are TRBV9 and TRBJ2-3; 8 nucleotides agree with TRBD1. The CDR3: CASSVQQGAGTDTQYF. CDR3 DNA sequence: TGTGCCAGCAGCGTACAGCAGGGGGCTGGCACAGATACGCAGTATTTT.